This TCR beta chain is drawn from a study of siplizumab effects on memory and regulatory T cells. The study, taken as a whole, reports: In controls, under 30% of mappable alloreactive CD4+ clones were Treg-derived on average, versus about 69% with siplizumab. Siplizumab, the agent tested, significantly reduced alloreactive sequences traceable to unstimulated CD4+ memory cells. A major contribution to the alloresponse seemed to be made by naive T cells, which seemed more diverse than memory cells. Naive or memory phenotype was unassignable for roughly 80-95% of proliferating CD4+ or CD8+ clones.

Turning to this clone: Its antigen is as yet unknown.

The data were produced by immunoSEQ multiplex PCR, yet TCRdb's version contains in-frame clones alone and is incomplete. The sample yields roughly 120,000 clones, roughly 94% seen once. The CDR3 covers 16 residues. Germline CDR1 is MNHEY and CDR2 is SVGAGI. The V end lost 0 bases, the J end lost 8 bases, and 19 bases lay between the germline ends. The rearrangement uses TRBV6-5 and TRBJ2-5; D ambiguous. The TCR comes from a human donor in good health. Material for sequencing was non-Treg CD4+ T cells sorted from blood. CDR3 protein: CASSYSNAEGSSTQYF. CDR3 sequence (DNA): TGTGCCAGCAGTTACTCGAATGCGGAAGGGTCCTCAACCCAGTACTTC.